This T cell receptor beta chain was retrieved from a study of shared clonotypes between healthy human individuals. In the naive CD8 group, cells lacked CD45RO and were positively selected for CCR7, so terminally differentiated effector memory CD45RA+ cells were left out. As regards this clone: Antigen: not known.

Sequencing was at deep level. This table comes from immunoSEQ multiplex PCR, and its TCRdb copy is limited to in-frame clones, with some not included. Among millions of clones listed, about 95% were seen once. Per germline, CDR1 MGHDK and CDR2 SYGVNS. This CDR3 region has 12 residues. V shed 7 bases and J 6 bases; nucleotides not matched to a gene: 0. The study, taken as a whole, reports: Naive CD4 clonotypes overlapped across a handful of donors at 4.5% to 5.5%.

The rearrangement uses TRBV25-1 and TRBJ2-2, with 9 bases fitting TRBD2. The sample comprised naive CD8+ T cells sorted from blood. This receptor was obtained from a man aged 18 to 29 in good health. The DNA of the CDR3 is TGTGCCAGCAAGCGGGGGGCCGGGGAGCTGTTTTTT. This codes for CASKRGAGELFF. Combining the CDR3 with reference TRBV25-1 and TRBJ2-2 gives the whole variable domain EADIYQTPRYLVIGTGKKITLECSQTMGHDKMYWYQQDPGMELHLIHYSYGVNSTEKGDLSSESTVSRIRTEHFPLTLESARPSHTSQYLCASKRGAGELFFGEGSRLTVL.